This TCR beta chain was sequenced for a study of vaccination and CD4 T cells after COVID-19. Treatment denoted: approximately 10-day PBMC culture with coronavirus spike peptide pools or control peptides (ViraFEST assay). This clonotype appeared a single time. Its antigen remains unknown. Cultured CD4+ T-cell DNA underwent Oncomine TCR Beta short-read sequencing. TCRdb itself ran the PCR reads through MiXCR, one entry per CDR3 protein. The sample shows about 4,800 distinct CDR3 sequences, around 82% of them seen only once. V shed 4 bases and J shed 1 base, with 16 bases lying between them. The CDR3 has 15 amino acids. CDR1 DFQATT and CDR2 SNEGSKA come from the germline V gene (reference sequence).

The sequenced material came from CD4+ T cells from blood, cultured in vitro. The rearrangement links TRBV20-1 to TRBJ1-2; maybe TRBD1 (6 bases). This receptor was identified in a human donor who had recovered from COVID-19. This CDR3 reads CSATPPGHRNYGYTF. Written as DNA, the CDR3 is TGCAGTGCTACACCCCCGGGACACCGTAACTATGGCTACACCTTC.